Presented here are 28 T cell receptor beta chains from one specimen sequenced in a study of T-cell reconstitution after alpha-beta-depleted transplantation in children. The library targeted TCRbeta and was prepared with unique molecular identifiers. TCRdb ran MiXCR on the PCR reads and lists one entry per CDR3 protein. The sample has about half a million distinct CDR3 sequences, around 12% seen once. The material was PBMCs from the stem cell graft donor, obtained from the stem cell graft. These receptors all stem from a human donor who donated a stem cell graft to a child with combined immunodeficiency.

This clonotype appeared a few times. The V call is TRBV9, the J call TRBJ2-5; the D call may be TRBD1 or TRBD2 (5 bases each). CDR1 is SGDLS, CDR2 YYNGEE, per germline. Trimming pared 3 bases from V and 5 bases from J, leaving 14 bases between. The length of the CDR3 is 14 residues. The CDR3 region has the DNA TGTGCCAGCAGCGCTTGGGGCGGCGGGGAGACCCAGTACTTC. Its translation: CASSAWGGGETQYF.

The chain carries TRBV6-1 and TRBJ2-3; D remains unclear. The CDR3 loop spans 14 amino acids. Trimming took 8 bases from V and 2 from J, leaving 14 bases between them. Germline-derived CDR1 and CDR2 are MNHNS and SASEGT. As DNA, the CDR3 is TGTGCCAGCGCCCTACAGAGAAACACAGATACGCAGTATTTT. Translated, it gives CASALQRNTDTQYF.

This clonotype was seen just once. The rearrangement uses TRBV6-5 and TRBJ2-5; tentatively, D is TRBD2 (5 bases). Germline V gene lookup returns CDR1 MNHEY and CDR2 SVGAGI. Deletions cut 0 bases from V and 5 bases from J, with 13 bases between. This CDR3 comprises 15 residues. Here the CDR3 DNA reads TGTGCCAGCAGTTACTCAGTGGGAGTGGGCGAGACCCAGTACTTC. This translates into CASSYSVGVGETQYF.

This clonotype was observed a few times. V is TRBV12-3 or TRBV12-4 and J is TRBJ1-2; no definite D call. This CDR3 comprises 13 residues. The V end lost 3 bases, the J end lost 6 bases, and 11 bases lay between the germline ends. For the CDR3, the DNA is TGTGCCAGCAGTTTTGTCATCCTAGATGGCTACACCTTC. Translated, it gives CASSFVILDGYTF.

The V and J genes are TRBV29-1 and TRBJ1-1; D is ambiguous. Germline loops: CDR1 SQVTM, CDR2 ANQGSEA. The CDR3 sequence is 15 residues long. The V end lost 0 bases, the J end lost 1 base, and 12 bases lay between the germline ends. The CDR3 DNA is TGCAGCGTTGAAGATCTGCGGTACGAGAACACTGAAGCTTTCTTT. Translating it yields CSVEDLRYENTEAFF.

The chain links TRBV7-3 to TRBJ2-3; D is perhaps TRBD1 (6 bases). The V end lost 5 bases, the J end lost 2 bases, and 11 bases lay between the germline ends. This CDR3 region has 14 residues. Germline CDR1 reads SGHTA; CDR2 reads FQGTGA. CDR3 sequence reads: CASSQGITTDTQYF. In DNA form, the CDR3 reads TGTGCCAGCAGCCAGGGGATTACCACAGATACGCAGTATTTT.

The chain uses TRBV7-8 and TRBJ2-1, with D unclear. V lost 1 base and J 8 bases, leaving 15 bases between the germline ends. Germline assignment: CDR1 SGHVS and CDR2 FQNEAQ. The CDR3 runs 15 residues. CDR3: CASSLEWVRFDEQFF. The CDR3 bases are TGTGCCAGCAGCTTAGAGTGGGTAAGGTTCGATGAGCAGTTCTTC.

This chain connects TRBV20-1 to TRBJ2-7; 8 nucleotides line up with TRBD1. There are 17 residues in the CDR3. Trimming removed 2 bases from V and 4 bases from J; junction bases left unmatched: 16. Germline V lookup: CDR1 DFQATT, CDR2 SNEGSKA (reference sequence). Written as DNA, the CDR3 is TGCAGTGCTAGATGGACAGGGAGTCTGGGAGTCACGTACGAGCAGTACTTC. Protein sequence: CSARWTGSLGVTYEQYF.

This clonotype was seen a handful of times. The rearrangement links TRBV11-2 to TRBJ2-1, with D uncertain. The V end lost 1 base, the J end lost 7 bases, and 11 bases lay between the germline ends. Germline CDR1 SGHAT, CDR2 FQNNGV. This CDR3 region has 14 residues. The CDR3 sequence: CASSLVPRTNEQFF. DNA for the CDR3: TGTGCCAGCAGCTTAGTCCCCCGGACGAATGAGCAGTTCTTC.

The genes are TRBV7-8 and TRBJ2-7; D is unclear. The CDR3 has 16 amino acids. Germline assignment: CDR1 SGHVS and CDR2 FQNEAQ. Trimming removed 3 bases from V and 3 bases from J, with 18 bases in between. CDR3 in DNA: TGTGCCAGCAGCTTTTCGGTGCCTGGTGGTCACTACGAGCAGTACTTC. Its translation is CASSFSVPGGHYEQYF.

This sequence joins TRBV12-3 or TRBV12-4 and TRBJ2-7; either TRBD1 or TRBD2 may fit D (5 bases each). The CDR3 covers 12 residues. V was cut by 8 bases and J by 3 bases, with 11 bases left in between. As DNA, the CDR3 is TGTGCCAGCGGGGACCGCATCTACGAGCAGTACTTC. Translating gives CASGDRIYEQYF.

This clonotype was found a few times. J is TRBJ2-3 and V is TRBV5-1, with unresolved D. This CDR3 spans 13 amino acids. CDR1 and CDR2 from the germline V gene are SGHRS and YFSETQ. Trimming removed 0 bases at V and 5 bases at J, with 7 bases between. CDR3 bases: TGCGCCAGCAGCTTGGTTTGGGGAGATACGCAGTATTTT. Translation gives CASSLVWGDTQYF.

This clonotype was observed a few times. The chain joins TRBV12-3 or TRBV12-4 to TRBJ2-7, with TRBD2 identical over 8 bases. V lost 3 bases, J lost 4 bases, and 20 bases stayed unmatched. This CDR3 region has 19 residues. This CDR3 is CASSFYIEGSGNYIYEQYF. CDR3 nucleotides: TGTGCCAGCAGTTTTTATATAGAGGGTAGCGGGAATTATATATACGAGCAGTACTTC.

This clonotype was seen more than once but under ten times. This rearrangement joins TRBV3-1 to TRBJ2-3; 12 positions agree with TRBD2. V lost 5 bases and J lost 2; bases outside the gene matches: 8. Germline assignment: CDR1 LGHDT and CDR2 YNNKEL (reference sequence). This CDR3 is built from 17 residues. DNA for the CDR3: TGTGCCAGCAGCACCTTCGGACTAGCGGGGTTCACAGATACGCAGTATTTT. Protein product: CASSTFGLAGFTDTQYF.

This clonotype was detected ten times or more. The rearrangement joins TRBV12-3 or TRBV12-4 to TRBJ2-5; the D gene is possibly TRBD2 (5 bases). V was pared by 3 bases and J by 5 bases, with 13 bases between. The CDR3 totals 14 residues. In nucleotides, the CDR3 is TGTGCCAGCAGTTTCGCTAGGGAGCAGGAGACCCAGTACTTC. Protein product: CASSFAREQETQYF.

The chain recombines TRBV24-1 with TRBJ1-1; D is uncertain. The CDR3 contains 15 residues. Germline-derived CDR1 and CDR2 are KGHDR and SFDVKD. V was pared by 1 base and J by 4 bases, with 12 bases between. The CDR3 nucleotides read TGTGCCACCAGTGATTTCAAGGAAACCTGCACTGAAGCTTTCTTT. The encoded protein is CATSDFKETCTEAFF.

This clonotype was counted many times. The CDR3 is CASSFGEGTGDLYGYTF. Here the CDR3 DNA reads TGTGCCAGCAGCTTCGGGGAAGGGACAGGGGACCTCTATGGCTACACCTTC. This chain connects TRBV7-9 to TRBJ1-2, with 10 bases identical to TRBD1. J gave up 4 bases and V 3 bases, and 11 bases lay outside the gene matches. From germline, CDR1 is SEHNR and CDR2 FQNEAQ (reference sequence). The CDR3 loop spans 17 amino acids.

This clonotype was detected only a few times. J is TRBJ2-1 and V is TRBV9; tentatively, D is TRBD2 (6 bases). The CDR3 consists of 14 residues. V was pared by 2 bases and J by 9 bases, with 15 bases between. Per the germline V gene, CDR1 is SGDLS and CDR2 is YYNGEE. CDR3 DNA: TGTGCCAGCAGCGTGCAGCTAGCGCATAGTGAGCAGTTCTTC. As protein: CASSVQLAHSEQFF.

This clonotype has a count of ten or more. The rearrangement joins TRBV29-1 to TRBJ2-1; 8 bases map to TRBD1. After removal of 3 bases from V and 8 bases from J, the junction contained 3 bases not matched to a gene. The CDR3 contains 12 residues. CDR1 and CDR2 from the germline V gene are SQVTM and ANQGSEA. The CDR3 loop is CSVEDRVDEQFF. The CDR3 bases are TGCAGCGTTGAGGACAGGGTCGATGAGCAGTTCTTC.

Only a few counts were recorded for this clonotype. This chain uses TRBV10-3 with TRBJ2-2; D is possibly TRBD2 (5 bases). Germline V lookup: CDR1 ENHRY, CDR2 SYGVKD. The CDR3 is 16 residues long. V was shortened by 0 bases and J by 6 bases, with 14 bases between the two germline ends. CDR3 protein: CAISESERLGAGELFF. CDR3 sequence (DNA): TGTGCCATCAGTGAGTCCGAGCGGCTGGGCGCCGGGGAGCTGTTTTTT.

A few counts support this clonotype. V is TRBV29-1 and J is TRBJ2-7; the match to TRBD1 covers 10 bases. CDR3 length: 13 amino acids. CDR1 is SQVTM and CDR2 is ANQGSEA in the germline V gene. J was trimmed by 5 bases and V by 4 bases; bases with no gene match: 5. CDR3 region: CSVAGTGVNEQYF. Written as DNA, the CDR3 is TGCAGCGTTGCGGGGACAGGGGTGAACGAGCAGTACTTC.

The chain carries TRBV28 and TRBJ2-3; no reliable D call. Between the trimmed V and J ends, which lost 5 bases and 6 bases, there was a span of 12 bases. This CDR3 spans 13 amino acids. In germline, CDR1 is MDHEN, CDR2 SYDVKM. The CDR3 region is CASSPPYWDTQYF. Written as DNA, the CDR3 is TGTGCCAGCAGTCCCCCATACTGGGATACGCAGTATTTT.

The table lists this clonotype with many counts. The chain links TRBV25-1 to TRBJ2-5, with D perhaps TRBD1 or TRBD2 (5 bases each). Per the germline V gene, CDR1 is MGHDK and CDR2 is SYGVNS. This CDR3 region has 15 residues. Trimming shortened V by 3 bases and J by 3 bases, and 14 bases separated the two germline ends. The CDR3 coding sequence is TGTGCCAGCAGTGAGTCGGGACCCGGCGAAGAGACCCAGTACTTC. This sequence encodes CASSESGPGEETQYF.

This clonotype has ten or more counts. The chain links TRBV12-3 or TRBV12-4 to TRBJ2-1; 7 bases line up with TRBD1. With V trimmed by 6 bases and J by 0 bases, 8 bases remained unmatched. The CDR3 sequence is 16 residues long. The CDR3 bases are TGTGCCAGCAGCCCACCGACAGGGAGCTCCTACAATGAGCAGTTCTTC. Protein product: CASSPPTGSSYNEQFF.

This clonotype came up many times. The gene calls are TRBV6-5 and TRBJ1-1, with D possibly TRBD1 on 6 matching bases. The germline V gene has CDR1 MNHEY and CDR2 SVGAGI. V lost 7 bases, J lost 0 bases, and 9 bases lay in between. The CDR3 consists of 13 residues. The CDR3 is CASTPGVNTEAFF. DNA for the CDR3: TGTGCCAGCACCCCAGGGGTGAACACTGAAGCTTTCTTT.

This clonotype came up many times. The rearrangement joins TRBV11-3 to TRBJ2-7; TRBD1 might be the D (6 bases). The V end lost 1 base, the J end lost 3 bases, and 10 bases lay between the germline ends. Germline V CDR1 and CDR2: SGHNT, YENEEA. CDR3 length: 14 residues. The CDR3 DNA sequence: TGTGCCAGCAGCTTAGTCCAGGGGCGCTACGAGCAGTACTTC. This encodes CASSLVQGRYEQYF.

The chain combines TRBV5-5 with TRBJ2-1, with TRBD2 matching 7 bases. This CDR3 contains 16 residues. Germline loops: CDR1 SGHKS, CDR2 YYEKEE (reference sequence). J was trimmed by 0 bases and V by 3 bases; bases with no gene match: 6. The chain's CDR3 is CASSSPRELSYNEQFF. The CDR3 nucleotides read TGTGCCAGCAGCTCCCCGCGGGAGCTCTCCTACAATGAGCAGTTCTTC.

V is TRBV7-9 and J is TRBJ2-1, with 7 nucleotides matching TRBD2. The CDR3 length is 15 residues. CDR1 SEHNR and CDR2 FQNEAQ come from the germline V gene (reference sequence). The V and J ends lost 1 base and 3 bases, in that order; junction bases with no gene match: 3. CDR3 in DNA: TGTGCCAGCAGCTTAGGGGGGGGGATCTACAATGAGCAGTTCTTC. This encodes CASSLGGGIYNEQFF.